This TCR beta chain appears in the sequencing data of a study of regulatory T cells in long-lasting Graves disease. This CDR3 contains 17 residues. Germline lookup yields CDR1 SEHNR and CDR2 FQNEAQ (reference sequence). Losses at the gene ends were 1 base for V and 0 bases for J; bases not matched to a gene: 6. Researchers made TCR beta libraries by using iRepertoire HTBI primers and running Arm-PCR on CDR3 regions. TCRdb processed the multiplex PCR reads anew with MiXCR; each CDR3 protein has one entry. This table holds approximately 310,000 distinct CDR3 sequences, 15% to 20% found once. This clonotype has ten or more counts. The antigen is not known. Points from the study as a whole: Persistent patients had more shared public clonotypes (2,741) than new patients (just over 950). It was peripheral blood alone, not thyroid tissue, that was studied.

Documented time point: newly diagnosed GD, antithyroid drugs for less than 3 months. Generation of the TCR library employed RNA extracted from PBMCs. Sequenced material: peripheral blood mononuclear cells (PBMCs), taken at new diagnosis, from a patient treated with antithyroid drugs. This chain uses TRBV7-9 with TRBJ2-1; 7 nucleotides agree with TRBD2. The TCR comes from a female donor with Graves disease. CDR3 nucleotides: TGTGCCAGCAGCTTAGATGGGCTAGCGGTCTCCTACAATGAGCAGTTCTTC. It yields the protein CASSLDGLAVSYNEQFF. Full variable domain (missing parts from reference TRBV7-9 and TRBJ2-1): DTGVSQNPRHKITKRGQNVTFRCDPISEHNRLYWYRQTLGQGPEFLTYFQNEAQLEKSRLLSDRFSAERPKGSFSTLEIQRTEQGDSAMYLCASSLDGLAVSYNEQFFGPGTRLTVL.